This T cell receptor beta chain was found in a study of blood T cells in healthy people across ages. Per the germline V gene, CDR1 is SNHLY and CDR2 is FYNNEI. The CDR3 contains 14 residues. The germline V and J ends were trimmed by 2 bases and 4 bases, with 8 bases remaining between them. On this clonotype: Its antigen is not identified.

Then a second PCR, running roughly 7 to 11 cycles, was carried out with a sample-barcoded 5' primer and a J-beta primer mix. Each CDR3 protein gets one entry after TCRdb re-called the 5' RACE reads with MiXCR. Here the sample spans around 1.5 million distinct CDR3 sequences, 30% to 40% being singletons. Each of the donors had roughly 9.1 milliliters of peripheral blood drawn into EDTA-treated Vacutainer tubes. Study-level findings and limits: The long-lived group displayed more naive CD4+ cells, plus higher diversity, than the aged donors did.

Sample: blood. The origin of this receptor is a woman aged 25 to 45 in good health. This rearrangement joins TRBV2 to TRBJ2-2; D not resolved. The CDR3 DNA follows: TGTGCCAGCAGTGAATACGGCGGCACCGGGGAGCTGTTTTTT. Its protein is CASSEYGGTGELFF. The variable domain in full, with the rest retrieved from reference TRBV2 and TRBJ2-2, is EPEVTQTPSHQVTQMGQEVILRCVPISNHLYFYWYRQILGQKVEFLVSFYNNEISEKSEIFDDQFSVERPDGSNFTLKIRSTKLEDSAMYFCASSEYGGTGELFFGEGSRLTVL.